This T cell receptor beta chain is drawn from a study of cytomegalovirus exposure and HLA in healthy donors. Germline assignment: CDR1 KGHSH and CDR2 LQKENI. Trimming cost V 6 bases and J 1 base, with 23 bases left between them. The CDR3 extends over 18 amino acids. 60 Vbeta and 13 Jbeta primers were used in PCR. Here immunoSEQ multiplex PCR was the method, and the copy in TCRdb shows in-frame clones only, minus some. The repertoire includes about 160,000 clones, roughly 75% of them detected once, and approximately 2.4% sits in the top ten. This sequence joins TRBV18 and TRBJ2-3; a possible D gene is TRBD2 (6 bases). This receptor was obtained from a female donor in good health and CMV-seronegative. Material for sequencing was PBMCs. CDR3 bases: TGTGCCAGCTCGCCCCTACCCCTCGGCGGGGTCGGCACAGATACGCAGTATTTT. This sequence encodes CASSPLPLGGVGTDTQYF.